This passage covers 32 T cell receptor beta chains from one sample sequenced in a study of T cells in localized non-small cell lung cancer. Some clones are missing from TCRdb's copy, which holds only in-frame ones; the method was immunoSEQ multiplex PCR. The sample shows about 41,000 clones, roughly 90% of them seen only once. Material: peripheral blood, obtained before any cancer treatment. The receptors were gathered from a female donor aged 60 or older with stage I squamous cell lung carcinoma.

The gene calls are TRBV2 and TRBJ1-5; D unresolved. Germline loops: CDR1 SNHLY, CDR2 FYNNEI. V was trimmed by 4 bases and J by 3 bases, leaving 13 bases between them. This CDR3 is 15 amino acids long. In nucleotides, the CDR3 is TGTGCCAGCAGTGGGTATGGGCGGCCCAATCAGCCCCAGCATTTT. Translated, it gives CASSGYGRPNQPQHF. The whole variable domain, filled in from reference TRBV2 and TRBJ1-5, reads EPEVTQTPSHQVTQMGQEVILRCVPISNHLYFYWYRQILGQKVEFLVSFYNNEISEKSEIFDDQFSVERPDGSNFTLKIRSTKLEDSAMYFCASSGYGRPNQPQHFGDGTRLSIL.

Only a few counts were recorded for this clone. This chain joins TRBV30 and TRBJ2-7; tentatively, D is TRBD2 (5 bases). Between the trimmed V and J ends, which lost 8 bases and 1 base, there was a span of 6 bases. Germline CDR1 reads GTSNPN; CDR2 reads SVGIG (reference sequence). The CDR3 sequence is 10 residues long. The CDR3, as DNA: TGTGCCGCGGGTTCCTACGAGCAGTACTTC. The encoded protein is CAAGSYEQYF.

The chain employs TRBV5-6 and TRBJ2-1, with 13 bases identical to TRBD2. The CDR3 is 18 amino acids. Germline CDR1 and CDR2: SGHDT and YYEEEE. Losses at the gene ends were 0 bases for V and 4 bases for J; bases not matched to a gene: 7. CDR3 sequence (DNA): TGTGCCAGCAGCTTGGAGGGGACTAGCGGGAATAAATACAATGAGCAGTTCTTC. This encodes CASSLEGTSGNKYNEQFF. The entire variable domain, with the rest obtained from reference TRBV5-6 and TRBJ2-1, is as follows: DAGVTQSPTHLIKTRGQQVTLRCSPKSGHDTVSWYQQALGQGPQFIFQYYEEEERQRGNFPDRFSGHQFPNYSSELNVNALLLGDSALYLCASSLEGTSGNKYNEQFFGPGTRLTVL.

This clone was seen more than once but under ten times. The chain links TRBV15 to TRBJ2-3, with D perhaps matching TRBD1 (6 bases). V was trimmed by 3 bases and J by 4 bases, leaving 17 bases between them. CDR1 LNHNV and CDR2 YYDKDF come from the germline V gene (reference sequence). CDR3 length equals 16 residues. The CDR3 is CATSSLGASLSDTQYF. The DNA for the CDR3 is TGTGCCACCAGCAGCCTGGGGGCCTCTTTGTCAGATACGCAGTATTTT.

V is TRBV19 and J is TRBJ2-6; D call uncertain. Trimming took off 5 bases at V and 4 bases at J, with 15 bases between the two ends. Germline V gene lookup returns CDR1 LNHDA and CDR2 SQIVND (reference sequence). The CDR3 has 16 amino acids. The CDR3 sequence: CASSPLREAGANVLTF. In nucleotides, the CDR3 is TGTGCCAGTAGTCCCCTTAGGGAAGCCGGGGCCAACGTCCTGACTTTC.

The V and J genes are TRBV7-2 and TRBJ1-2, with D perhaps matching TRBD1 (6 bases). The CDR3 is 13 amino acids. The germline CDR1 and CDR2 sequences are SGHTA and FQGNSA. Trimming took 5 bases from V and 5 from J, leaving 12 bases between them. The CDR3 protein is CASSQGQRYGYTF. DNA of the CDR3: TGTGCCAGCAGCCAAGGACAGAGGTATGGCTACACCTTC.

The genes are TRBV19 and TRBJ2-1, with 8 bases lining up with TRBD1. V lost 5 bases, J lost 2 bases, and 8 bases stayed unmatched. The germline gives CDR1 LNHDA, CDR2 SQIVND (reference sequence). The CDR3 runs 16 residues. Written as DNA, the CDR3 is TGTGCCAGTAGTCCGATGGACAGGGTTGCCTACAATGAGCAGTTCTTC. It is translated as CASSPMDRVAYNEQFF.

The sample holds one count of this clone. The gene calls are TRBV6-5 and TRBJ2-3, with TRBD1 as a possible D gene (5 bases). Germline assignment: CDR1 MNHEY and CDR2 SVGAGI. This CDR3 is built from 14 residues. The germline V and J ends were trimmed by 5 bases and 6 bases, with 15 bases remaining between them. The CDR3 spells CASSQGSPMDTQYF. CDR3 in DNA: TGTGCCAGCAGTCAGGGCTCTCCGATGGATACGCAGTATTTT.

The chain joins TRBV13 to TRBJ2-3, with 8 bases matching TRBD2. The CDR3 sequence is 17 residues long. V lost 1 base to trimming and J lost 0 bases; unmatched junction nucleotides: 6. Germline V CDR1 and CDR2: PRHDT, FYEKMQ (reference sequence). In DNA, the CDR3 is TGTGCCAGCAGCTTAGTCGCGGGACTAGGAAGCACAGATACGCAGTATTTT. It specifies CASSLVAGLGSTDTQYF.

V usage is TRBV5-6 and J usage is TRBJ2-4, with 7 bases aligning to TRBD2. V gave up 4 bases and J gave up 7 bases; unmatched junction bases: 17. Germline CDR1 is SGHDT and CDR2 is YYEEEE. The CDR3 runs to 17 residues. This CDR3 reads CASSPNRRDYPINIQYF. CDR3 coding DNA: TGTGCCAGCAGCCCTAACCGCCGGGACTACCCAATTAACATTCAGTACTTC. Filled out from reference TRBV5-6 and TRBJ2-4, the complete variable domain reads DAGVTQSPTHLIKTRGQQVTLRCSPKSGHDTVSWYQQALGQGPQFIFQYYEEEERQRGNFPDRFSGHQFPNYSSELNVNALLLGDSALYLCASSPNRRDYPINIQYFGAGTRLSVL.

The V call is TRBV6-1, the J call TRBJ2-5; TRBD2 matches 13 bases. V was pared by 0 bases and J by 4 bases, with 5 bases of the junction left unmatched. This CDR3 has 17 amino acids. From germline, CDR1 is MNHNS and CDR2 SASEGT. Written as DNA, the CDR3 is TGTGCCAGCAGTGAAGCCTGGACTAGCGGGAGCCGAGAGACCCAGTACTTC. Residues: CASSEAWTSGSRETQYF.

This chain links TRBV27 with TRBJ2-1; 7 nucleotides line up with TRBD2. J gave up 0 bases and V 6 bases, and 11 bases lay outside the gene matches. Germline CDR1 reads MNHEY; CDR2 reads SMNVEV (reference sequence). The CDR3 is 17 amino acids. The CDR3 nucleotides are TGTGCCAGCAGGCCTACTAGCGTGTCGAGCTCCTACAATGAGCAGTTCTTC. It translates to CASRPTSVSSSYNEQFF.

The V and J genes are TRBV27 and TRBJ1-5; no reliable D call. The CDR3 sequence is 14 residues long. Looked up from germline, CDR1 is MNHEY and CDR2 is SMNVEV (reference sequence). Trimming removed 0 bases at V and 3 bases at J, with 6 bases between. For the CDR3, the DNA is TGTGCCAGCAGTTTATCAGGGTACAATCAGCCCCAGCATTTT. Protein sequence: CASSLSGYNQPQHF.

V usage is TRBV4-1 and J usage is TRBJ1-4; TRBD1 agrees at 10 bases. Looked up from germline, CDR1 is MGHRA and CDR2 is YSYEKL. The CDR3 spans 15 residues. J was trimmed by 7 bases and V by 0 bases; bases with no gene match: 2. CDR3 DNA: TGCGCCAGCAGCCAAGATGGGGACAGGGGTGAAAAACTGTTTTTT. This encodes CASSQDGDRGEKLFF.

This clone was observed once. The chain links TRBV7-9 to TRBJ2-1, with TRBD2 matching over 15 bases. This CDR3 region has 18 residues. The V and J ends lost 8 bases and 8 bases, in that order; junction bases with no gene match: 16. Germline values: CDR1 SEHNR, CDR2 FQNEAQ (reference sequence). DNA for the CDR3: TGTGCCAGCGGTCCGGGACTAGCGGGAGGATGGGGTCTTCATGAGCAGTTCTTC. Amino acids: CASGPGLAGGWGLHEQFF.

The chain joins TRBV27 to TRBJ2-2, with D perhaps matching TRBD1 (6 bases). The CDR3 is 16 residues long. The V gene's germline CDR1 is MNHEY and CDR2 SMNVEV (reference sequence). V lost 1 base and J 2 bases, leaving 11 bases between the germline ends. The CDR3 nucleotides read TGTGCCAGCAGTTTATTGCCAGGGGCTAACACCGGGGAGCTGTTTTTT. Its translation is CASSLLPGANTGELFF.

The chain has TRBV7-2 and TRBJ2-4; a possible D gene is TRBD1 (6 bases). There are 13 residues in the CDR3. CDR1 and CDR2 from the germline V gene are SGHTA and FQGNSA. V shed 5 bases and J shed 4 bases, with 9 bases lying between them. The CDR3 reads CASSRDRKNIQYF. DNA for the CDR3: TGTGCCAGCAGCCGAGACAGGAAAAACATTCAGTACTTC.

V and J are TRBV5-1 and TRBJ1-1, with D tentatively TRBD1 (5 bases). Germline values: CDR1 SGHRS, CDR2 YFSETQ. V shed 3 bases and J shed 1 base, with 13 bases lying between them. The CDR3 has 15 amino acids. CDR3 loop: CASSSTDHGNTEAFF. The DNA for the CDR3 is TGCGCCAGCAGCTCGACAGACCATGGGAACACTGAAGCTTTCTTT.

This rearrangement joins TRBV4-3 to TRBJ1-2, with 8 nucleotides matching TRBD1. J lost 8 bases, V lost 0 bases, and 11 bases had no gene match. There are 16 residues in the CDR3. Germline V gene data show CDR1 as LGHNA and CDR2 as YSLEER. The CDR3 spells CASSQDPQGADLGYTF. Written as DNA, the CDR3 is TGCGCCAGCAGCCAAGACCCCCAGGGGGCAGACCTCGGCTACACCTTC.

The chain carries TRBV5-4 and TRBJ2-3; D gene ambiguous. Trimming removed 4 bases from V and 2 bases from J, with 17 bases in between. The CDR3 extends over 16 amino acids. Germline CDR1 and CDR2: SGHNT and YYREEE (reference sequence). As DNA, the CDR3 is TGTGCCAGCAGCGAACAGACCGCGATATCCACAGATACGCAGTATTTT. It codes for CASSEQTAISTDTQYF. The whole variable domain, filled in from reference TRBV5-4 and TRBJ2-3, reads ETGVTQSPTHLIKTRGQQVTLRCSSQSGHNTVSWYQQALGQGPQFIFQYYREEENGRGNFPPRFSGLQFPNYSSELNVNALELDDSALYLCASSEQTAISTDTQYFGPGTRLTVL.

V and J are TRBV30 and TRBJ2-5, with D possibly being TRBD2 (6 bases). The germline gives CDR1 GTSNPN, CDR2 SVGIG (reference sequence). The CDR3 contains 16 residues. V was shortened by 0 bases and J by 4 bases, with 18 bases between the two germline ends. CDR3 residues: CAWSVGGAGFVETQYF. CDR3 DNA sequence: TGTGCCTGGAGTGTAGGAGGGGCCGGATTCGTAGAGACCCAGTACTTC.

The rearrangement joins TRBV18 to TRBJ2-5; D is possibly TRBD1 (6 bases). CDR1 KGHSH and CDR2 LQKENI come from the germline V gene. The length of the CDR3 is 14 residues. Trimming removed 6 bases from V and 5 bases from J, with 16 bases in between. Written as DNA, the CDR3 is TGTGCCAGCTCGCCGCCGAACAGGGAGGAGACCCAGTACTTC. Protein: CASSPPNREETQYF.

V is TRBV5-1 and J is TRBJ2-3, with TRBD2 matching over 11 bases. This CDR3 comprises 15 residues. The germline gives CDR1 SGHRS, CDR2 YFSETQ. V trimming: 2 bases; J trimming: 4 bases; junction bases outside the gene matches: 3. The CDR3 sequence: CASSLLAGVADTQYF. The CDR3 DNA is TGCGCCAGCAGCTTACTAGCGGGGGTGGCAGATACGCAGTATTTT.

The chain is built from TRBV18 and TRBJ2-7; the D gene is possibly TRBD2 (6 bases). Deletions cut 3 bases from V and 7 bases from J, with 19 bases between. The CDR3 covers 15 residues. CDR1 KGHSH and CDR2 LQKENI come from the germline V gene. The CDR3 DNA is TGTGCCAGCTCACCGCCGGGACTCCGGGGTTCTGAGCAGTACTTC. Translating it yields CASSPPGLRGSEQYF.

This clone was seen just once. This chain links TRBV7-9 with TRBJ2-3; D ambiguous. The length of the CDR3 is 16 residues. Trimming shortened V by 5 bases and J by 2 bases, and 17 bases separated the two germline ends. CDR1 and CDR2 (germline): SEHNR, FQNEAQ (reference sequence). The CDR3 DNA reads TGTGCCAGCAGCCAACGGAACACAAGGTACACAGATACGCAGTATTTT. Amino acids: CASSQRNTRYTDTQYF.

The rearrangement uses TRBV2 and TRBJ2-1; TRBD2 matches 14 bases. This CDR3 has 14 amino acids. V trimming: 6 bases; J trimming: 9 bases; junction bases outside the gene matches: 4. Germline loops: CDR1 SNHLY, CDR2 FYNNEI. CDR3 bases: TGTGCCAGCAGGGGGACTAGCGGGAGTGGTGAGCAGTTCTTC. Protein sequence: CASRGTSGSGEQFF.

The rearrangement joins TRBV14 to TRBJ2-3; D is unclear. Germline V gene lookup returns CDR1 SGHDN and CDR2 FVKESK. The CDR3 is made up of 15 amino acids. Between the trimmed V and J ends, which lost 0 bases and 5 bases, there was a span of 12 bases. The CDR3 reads CASSQDLDFGDTQYF. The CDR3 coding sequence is TGTGCCAGCAGCCAAGATCTGGATTTTGGAGATACGCAGTATTTT.

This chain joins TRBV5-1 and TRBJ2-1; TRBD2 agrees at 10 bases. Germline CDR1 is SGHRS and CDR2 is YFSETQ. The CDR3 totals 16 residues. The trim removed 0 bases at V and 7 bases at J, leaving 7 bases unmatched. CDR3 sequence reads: CASSLEGLAGANEQFF. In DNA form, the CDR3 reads TGCGCCAGCAGCTTGGAGGGCCTAGCGGGAGCGAATGAGCAGTTCTTC. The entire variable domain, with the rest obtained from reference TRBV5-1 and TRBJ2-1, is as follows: KAGVTQTPRYLIKTRGQQVTLSCSPISGHRSVSWYQQTPGQGLQFLFEYFSETQRNKGNFPGRFSGRQFSNSRSEMNVSTLELGDSALYLCASSLEGLAGANEQFFGPGTRLTVL.

The CDR3 sequence: CASSGSGRATRTGELFF. CDR3 nucleotide sequence: TGTGCCAGCAGCGGTAGCGGGAGGGCCACGAGGACCGGGGAGCTGTTTTTT. The rearrangement uses TRBV9 and TRBJ2-2, with 11 bases aligning to TRBD2. V lost 3 bases to trimming and J lost 5 bases; unmatched junction nucleotides: 9. This CDR3 comprises 17 residues. Germline V gene data show CDR1 as SGDLS and CDR2 as YYNGEE.

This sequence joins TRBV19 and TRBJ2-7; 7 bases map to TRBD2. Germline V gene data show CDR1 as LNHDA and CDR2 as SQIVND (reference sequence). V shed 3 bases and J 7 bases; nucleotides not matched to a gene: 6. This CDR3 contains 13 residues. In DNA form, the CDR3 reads TGTGCCAGTAGTATTAGCCTAGCGGTAGAGCAGTACTTC. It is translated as CASSISLAVEQYF.

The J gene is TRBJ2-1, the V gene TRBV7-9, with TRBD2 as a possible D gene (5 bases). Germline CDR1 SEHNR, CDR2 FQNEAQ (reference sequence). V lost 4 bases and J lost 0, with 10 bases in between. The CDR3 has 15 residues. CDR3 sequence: CASSSKTNSYNEQFF. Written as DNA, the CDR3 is TGTGCCAGCAGCTCAAAGACTAACTCCTACAATGAGCAGTTCTTC.

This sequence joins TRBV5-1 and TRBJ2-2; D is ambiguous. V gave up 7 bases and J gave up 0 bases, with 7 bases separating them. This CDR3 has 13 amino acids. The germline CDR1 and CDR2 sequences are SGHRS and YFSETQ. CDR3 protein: CASWQTNTGELFF. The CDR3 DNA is TGCGCCAGCTGGCAGACGAACACCGGGGAGCTGTTTTTT.